The entry that follows covers one T cell receptor (beta chain) sequence. Its antigen is not known. These data originate in a study of immune evolution from preneoplasia to lung adenocarcinoma. As for the study in general: HLA loss of heterozygosity: around 6.5% AIS, about 15% MIA, about 35% ADC, none AAH.

Nucleic acids came from premalignant or tumor cells enriched by macro-dissection. General observations from the study: Later-stage lesions appeared to have more T cells, more diversity, less clonality. KRAS-mutant nodules had the highest T cell clonality.

V shed 8 bases, J shed 8 bases, and the junction held 10 bases outside the gene matches. The CDR3 length is 13 residues. The germline gives CDR1 LNHDA, CDR2 SQIVND (reference sequence). Assay used: immunoSEQ multiplex PCR; TCRdb lists only in-frame clones, some missing. Among approximately 5,400 clones listed, about 73% were seen once. The TCR was taken from a person aged 60-79 years with lung adenocarcinoma. The source material was FFPE lung adenocarcinoma in situ tissue. This rearrangement joins TRBV19 to TRBJ1-2; 8 bases align to TRBD1. DNA for the CDR3: TGTGCCAGTGACAGGGGCGAGCGGCAAGGCTACACCTTC. Translated, it gives CASDRGERQGYTF.